This T cell receptor beta chain was captured by sequencing in a study of T cells in Graves' hyperthyroidism and ophthalmopathy. Amplified regions were TCR beta CDR3 sequences from RNA transcripts. The study used the HTBI primer set for a first-round RT-PCR of the TCR CDR3. TCRdb fed the multiplex PCR reads into MiXCR, producing one record per CDR3 protein. The sample consists of 250,000 to 300,000 distinct CDR3 sequences, roughly a fifth of them appearing once. Per germline, CDR1 MNHNS and CDR2 SASEGT. With 3 bases removed from V and 2 bases from J, the gap between germline ends came to 15 bases. The CDR3 runs 16 residues. Study conclusions and caveats: Prediction of ophthalmopathy progression came a median 6.5 months pre-onset.

This clonotype was detected many times. Its specificity is unknown. The sequenced material came from blood. The sequence came from a man aged 45-65 years with Graves' ophthalmopathy. V is TRBV6-1 and J is TRBJ2-3; D not resolved. The CDR3: CASSDHMGLPTDTQYF. The CDR3 DNA sequence: TGTGCCAGCAGTGACCATATGGGGTTACCCACAGATACGCAGTATTTT.